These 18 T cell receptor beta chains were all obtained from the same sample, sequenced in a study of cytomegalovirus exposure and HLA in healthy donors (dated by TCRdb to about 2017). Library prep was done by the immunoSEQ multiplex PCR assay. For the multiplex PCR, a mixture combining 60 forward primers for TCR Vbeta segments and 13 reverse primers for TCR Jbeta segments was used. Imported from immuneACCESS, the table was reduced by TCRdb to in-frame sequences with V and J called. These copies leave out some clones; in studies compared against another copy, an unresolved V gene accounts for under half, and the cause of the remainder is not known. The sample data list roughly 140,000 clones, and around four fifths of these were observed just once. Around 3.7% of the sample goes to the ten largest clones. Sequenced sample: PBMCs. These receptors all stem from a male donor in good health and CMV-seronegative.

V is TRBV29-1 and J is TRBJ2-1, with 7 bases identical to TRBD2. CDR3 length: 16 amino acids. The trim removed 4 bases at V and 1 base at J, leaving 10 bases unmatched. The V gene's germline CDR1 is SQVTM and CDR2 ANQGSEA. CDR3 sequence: CSVVGLAAVSYNEQFF. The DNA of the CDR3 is TGCAGCGTTGTTGGGCTAGCGGCTGTATCCTACAATGAGCAGTTCTTC.

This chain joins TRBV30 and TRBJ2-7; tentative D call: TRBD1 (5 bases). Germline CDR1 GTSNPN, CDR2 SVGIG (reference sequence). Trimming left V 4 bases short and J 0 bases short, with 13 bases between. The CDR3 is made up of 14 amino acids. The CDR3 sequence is CAWTWGPGSYEQYF. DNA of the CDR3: TGTGCCTGGACCTGGGGCCCAGGCTCCTACGAGCAGTACTTC.

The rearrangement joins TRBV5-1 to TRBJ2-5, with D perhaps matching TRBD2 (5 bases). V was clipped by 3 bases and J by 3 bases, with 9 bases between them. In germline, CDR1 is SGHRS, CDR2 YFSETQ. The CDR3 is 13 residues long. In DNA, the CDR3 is TGCGCCAGCAGCTCCGGGATAGAAGAGACCCAGTACTTC. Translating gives CASSSGIEETQYF.

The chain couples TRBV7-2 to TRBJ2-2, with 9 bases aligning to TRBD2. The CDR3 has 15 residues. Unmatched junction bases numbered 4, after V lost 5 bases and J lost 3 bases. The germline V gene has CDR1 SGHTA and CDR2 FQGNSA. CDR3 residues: CASSPGTSYTGELFF. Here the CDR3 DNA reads TGTGCCAGCAGCCCCGGGACTAGCTACACCGGGGAGCTGTTTTTT.

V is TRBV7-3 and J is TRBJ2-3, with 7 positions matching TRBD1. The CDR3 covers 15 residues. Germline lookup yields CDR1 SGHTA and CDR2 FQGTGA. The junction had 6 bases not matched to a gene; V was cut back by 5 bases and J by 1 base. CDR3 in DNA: TGTGCCAGCAGCCCAGGGGGATCTCGCACAGATACGCAGTATTTT. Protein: CASSPGGSRTDTQYF.

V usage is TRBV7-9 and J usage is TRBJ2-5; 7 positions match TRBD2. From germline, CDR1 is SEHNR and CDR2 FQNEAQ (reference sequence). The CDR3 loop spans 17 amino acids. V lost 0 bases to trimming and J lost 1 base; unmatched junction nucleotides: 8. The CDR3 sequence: CASSLARRLAVQETQYF. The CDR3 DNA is TGTGCCAGCAGCTTAGCGCGTAGGCTAGCGGTCCAAGAGACCCAGTACTTC.

For the CDR3, the DNA is TGTGCCAGCAGCGCAGAGGACAGGGTCTACTATGGCTACACCTTC. Protein: CASSAEDRVYYGYTF. V gene TRBV9 combines with J gene TRBJ1-2; 8 bases line up with TRBD1. J was trimmed by 3 bases and V by 3 bases; bases with no gene match: 7. CDR3 length: 15 amino acids. Germline V gives CDR1 SGDLS, CDR2 YYNGEE.

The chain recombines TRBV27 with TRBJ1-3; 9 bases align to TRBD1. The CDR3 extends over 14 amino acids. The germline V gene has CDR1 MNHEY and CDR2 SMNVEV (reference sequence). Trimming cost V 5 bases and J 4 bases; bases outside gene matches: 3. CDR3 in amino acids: CASSHGQGGNTIYF. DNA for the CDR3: TGTGCCAGCAGTCACGGACAGGGGGGAAACACCATATATTTT.

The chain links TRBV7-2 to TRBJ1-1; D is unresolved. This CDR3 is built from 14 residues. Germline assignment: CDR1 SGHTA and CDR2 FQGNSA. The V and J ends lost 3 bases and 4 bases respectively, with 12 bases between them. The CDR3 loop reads CASSFSGGGTEAFF. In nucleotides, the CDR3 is TGTGCCAGCAGCTTTTCCGGAGGAGGCACTGAAGCTTTCTTT.

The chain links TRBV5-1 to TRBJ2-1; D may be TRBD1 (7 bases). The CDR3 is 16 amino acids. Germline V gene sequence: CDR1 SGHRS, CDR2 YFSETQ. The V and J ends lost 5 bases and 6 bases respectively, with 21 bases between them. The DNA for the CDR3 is TGCGCCAGCAGTTATATAGCGGCCCAGGGGGGCAATGAGCAGTTCTTC. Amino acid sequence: CASSYIAAQGGNEQFF.

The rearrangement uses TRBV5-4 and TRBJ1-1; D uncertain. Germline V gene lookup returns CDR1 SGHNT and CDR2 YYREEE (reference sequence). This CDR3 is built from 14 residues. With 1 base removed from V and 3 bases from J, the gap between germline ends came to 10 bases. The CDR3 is CASSLLRHDTEAFF. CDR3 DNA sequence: TGTGCCAGCAGCTTGCTTCGACACGACACTGAAGCTTTCTTT.

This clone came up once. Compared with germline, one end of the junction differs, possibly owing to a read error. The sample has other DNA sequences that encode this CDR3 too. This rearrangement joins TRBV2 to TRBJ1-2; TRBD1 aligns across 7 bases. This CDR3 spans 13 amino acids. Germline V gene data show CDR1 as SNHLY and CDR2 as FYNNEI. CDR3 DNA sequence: TGTGCCAGCAGTGGACAGGGCTCCTATGGCTATACCTTC. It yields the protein CASSGQGSYGYTF.

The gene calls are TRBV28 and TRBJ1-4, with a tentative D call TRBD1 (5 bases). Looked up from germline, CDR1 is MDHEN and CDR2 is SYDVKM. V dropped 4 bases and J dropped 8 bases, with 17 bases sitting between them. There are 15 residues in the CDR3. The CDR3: CASSSGGTGPEKLFF. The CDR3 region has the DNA TGTGCCAGCAGTTCCGGAGGGACCGGGCCGGAAAAACTGTTTTTT.

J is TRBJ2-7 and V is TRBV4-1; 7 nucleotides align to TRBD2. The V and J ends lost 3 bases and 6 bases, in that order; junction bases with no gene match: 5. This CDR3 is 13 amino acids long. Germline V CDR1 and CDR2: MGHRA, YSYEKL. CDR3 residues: CASSQGRGVEQYF. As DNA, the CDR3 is TGCGCCAGCAGCCAGGGACGGGGGGTCGAGCAGTACTTC.

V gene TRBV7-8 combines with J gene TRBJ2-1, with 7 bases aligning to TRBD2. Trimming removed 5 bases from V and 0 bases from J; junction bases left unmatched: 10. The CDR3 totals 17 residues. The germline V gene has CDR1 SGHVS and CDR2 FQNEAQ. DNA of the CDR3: TGTGCCAGCAGCCCCTCGGGGGGTAGGAGCTCCTACAATGAGCAGTTCTTC. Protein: CASSPSGGRSSYNEQFF.

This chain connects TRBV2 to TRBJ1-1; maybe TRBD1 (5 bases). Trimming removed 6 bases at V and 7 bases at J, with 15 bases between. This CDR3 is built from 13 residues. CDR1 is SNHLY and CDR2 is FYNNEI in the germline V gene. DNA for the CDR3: TGTGCCAGCAGAAACCAGGGCTTCAATGAAGCTTTCTTT. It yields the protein CASRNQGFNEAFF.

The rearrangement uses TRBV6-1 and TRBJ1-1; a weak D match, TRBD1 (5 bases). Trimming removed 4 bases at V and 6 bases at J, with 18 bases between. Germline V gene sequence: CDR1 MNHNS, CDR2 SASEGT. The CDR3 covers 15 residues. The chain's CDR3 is CASSVETAGHAEAFF. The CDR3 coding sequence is TGTGCCAGCAGTGTTGAGACAGCTGGTCACGCTGAAGCTTTCTTT.

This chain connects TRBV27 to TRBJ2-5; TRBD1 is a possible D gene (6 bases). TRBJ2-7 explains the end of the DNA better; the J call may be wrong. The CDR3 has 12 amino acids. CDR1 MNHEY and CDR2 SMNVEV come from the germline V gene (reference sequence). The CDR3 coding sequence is TGTGCCAGCGGACCACAGGGATACGAGCAGTACTTC. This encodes CASGPQGYEQYF.